What follows are 4 T cell receptor beta chains derived from one specimen sequenced in a study of T-cell reconstitution after alpha-beta-depleted transplantation in children. The TCRbeta library was prepared with unique molecular identifiers. One entry per CDR3 protein, called by TCRdb with MiXCR from the PCR reads. The sample holds some 220,000 distinct CDR3 sequences, around 9.6% seen once. The starting material was PBMCs from the stem cell graft donor, obtained from the stem cell graft. These receptors were collected from a human donor who donated a stem cell graft to a child with acute lymphoblastic leukemia.

This clonotype was detected a few times. The chain couples TRBV23-1 to TRBJ1-4, with D perhaps TRBD1 (6 bases). TRBV23-1 is flagged as an ORF with uncertain function. The CDR3 is made up of 16 amino acids. Trimming cost V 6 bases and J 10 bases, with 24 bases left between them. The CDR3 DNA follows: TGCGCCAGCAGGGAACAGGGAACCCGTCGTATCGTAAAACTGTTTTTT. It translates to CASREQGTRRIVKLFF.

The chain has TRBV10-3 and TRBJ2-6; possible D gene TRBD2, 5 bases. The CDR3 sequence is 16 residues long. Between the trimmed V and J ends, which lost 3 bases and 0 bases, there was a span of 9 bases. Germline values: CDR1 ENHRY, CDR2 SYGVKD. CDR3 protein: CAISDPTSSGANVLTF. The CDR3, as DNA: TGTGCCATCAGTGACCCTACTAGCTCTGGGGCCAACGTCCTGACTTTC.

The chain employs TRBV7-2 and TRBJ2-5; D may correspond to TRBD1 or TRBD2 (5 bases each). Germline-derived CDR1 and CDR2 are SGHTA and FQGNSA. CDR3 length equals 14 residues. Trimming removed 5 bases at V and 5 bases at J, with 15 bases between. CDR3 in DNA: TGTGCCAGCAGCCGGGACGGATACGGGGAGACCCAGTACTTC. Residues: CASSRDGYGETQYF.

This chain uses TRBV18 with TRBJ1-3, with D uncertain. The V gene lost 3 bases and the J gene lost 0 bases, with 12 bases spanning the gap. This CDR3 spans 16 amino acids. Looked up from germline, CDR1 is KGHSH and CDR2 is LQKENI. As DNA, the CDR3 is TGTGCCAGCTCACCCGTGGACTCCAGCTCTGGAAACACCATATATTTT. It translates to CASSPVDSSSGNTIYF.